What follows are 7 T cell receptor beta chains derived from one specimen sequenced in a study of blood T cells in healthy people across ages. Alongside a J-beta primer mix, a sample-barcoded 5' primer served in a second PCR lasting roughly 7 to 11 cycles. Using its own MiXCR run on the 5' RACE reads, TCRdb lists one record per CDR3 protein. The top ten hold about 19% of the sample, which has hundreds of thousands of distinct CDR3 sequences, roughly 44% seen once. The sequencing input was blood. Receptors were obtained from a man in his 60s in good health.

The V gene is TRBV27, the J gene TRBJ2-7; 8 bases agree with TRBD1. This CDR3 has 16 amino acids. Germline V gives CDR1 MNHEY, CDR2 SMNVEV (reference sequence). The V and J ends lost 2 bases and 3 bases, in that order; junction bases with no gene match: 9. The CDR3 sequence: CASSLGPADRDYEQYF. The CDR3 coding sequence is TGTGCCAGCAGTTTAGGCCCGGCGGACAGGGACTACGAGCAGTACTTC.

The genes are TRBV7-2 and TRBJ1-6, with D maybe TRBD1 (6 bases). Trimming took off 5 bases at V and 15 bases at J, with 26 bases between the two ends. Germline V gives CDR1 SGHTA, CDR2 FQGNSA. The length of the CDR3 is 16 residues. The CDR3, as DNA: TGTGCCAGCAGCCCCTCAGGGGCCCAGGTAGTTTGGCTCCTCCACTTT. It translates to CASSPSGAQVVWLLHF.

There are a few counts of this clonotype. The CDR3 reads CASYGGGGAYNEQFF. The CDR3 DNA is TGTGCCAGCTACGGAGGCGGGGGGGCCTACAATGAGCAGTTCTTC. The chain employs TRBV7-2 and TRBJ2-1; 9 bases fit TRBD2. The germline V gene encodes CDR1 SGHTA and CDR2 FQGNSA. Unmatched junction bases numbered 7, after V lost 8 bases and J lost 2 bases. This CDR3 comprises 15 residues.

CDR3 DNA: TGTGCCAGCAGTCTTACCCTTCGAGGTGGCTACACCTTC. Protein product: CASSLTLRGGYTF. The V gene is TRBV6-2 or TRBV6-3, the J gene TRBJ1-2; D remains unclear. The V end lost 5 bases, the J end lost 7 bases, and 14 bases lay between the germline ends. The CDR3 runs 13 residues. Germline assignment: CDR1 MNHEY and CDR2 SVGEGT.

This clonotype was recorded only once. The chain combines TRBV7-2 with TRBJ2-2; TRBD2 matches 7 bases. V was clipped by 2 bases and J by 5 bases; unmatched bases: 14. Germline-derived CDR1 and CDR2 are SGHTA and FQGNSA. There are 18 residues in the CDR3. The CDR3 spells CASSLTGLGLKGTGELFF. The CDR3 DNA reads TGTGCCAGCAGCTTAACAGGCTTGGGACTAAAGGGGACCGGGGAGCTGTTTTTT.

The chain recombines TRBV11-3 with TRBJ2-1; D not resolved. Between the trimmed V and J ends, which lost 7 bases and 5 bases, there was a span of 12 bases. The germline CDR1 and CDR2 sequences are SGHNT and YENEEA. This CDR3 region has 13 residues. The CDR3 loop reads CASTNGANNEQFF. For the CDR3, the DNA is TGTGCCAGCACCAATGGCGCTAACAATGAGCAGTTCTTC.

This clonotype was picked up a small number of times. The chain combines TRBV7-2 with TRBJ2-1, with D possibly TRBD1 on 6 matching bases. CDR1 and CDR2 from the germline V gene are SGHTA and FQGNSA. The CDR3 is made up of 15 amino acids. V lost 10 bases to trimming and J lost 1 base, with 17 bases between them. CDR3 DNA sequence: TGTGCCACTCGCCAGGGGTCGAGTTCCTACAATGAGCAGTTCTTC. This gives the protein CATRQGSSSYNEQFF.